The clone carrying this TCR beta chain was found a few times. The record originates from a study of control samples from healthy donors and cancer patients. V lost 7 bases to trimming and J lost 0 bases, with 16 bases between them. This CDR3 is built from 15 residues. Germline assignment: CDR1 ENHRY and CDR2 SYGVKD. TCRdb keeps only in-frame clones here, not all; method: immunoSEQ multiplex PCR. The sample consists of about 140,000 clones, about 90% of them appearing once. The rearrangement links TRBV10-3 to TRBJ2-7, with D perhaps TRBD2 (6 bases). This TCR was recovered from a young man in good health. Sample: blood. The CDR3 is CAITEGRGSSYEQYF. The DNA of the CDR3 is TGTGCCATCACCGAGGGGCGGGGTAGCTCCTACGAGCAGTACTTC.